The rows below give T cell receptor beta chains drawn from one sample of a study of T cell repertoires in cytomegalovirus infection. These TCRs' antigens remain unknown. Each CDR3 protein is one row after TCRdb ran MiXCR on the reads. The table lists 830,000 or so distinct CDR3 sequences, approximately 29% of them singletons. The sequencing here drew on cultured CD8+ T cells from PBMCs, taken from culture after CMV antigen stimulation. These receptors were collected from a human donor in good health (CMV status not recorded). Some clones in this sample may be carry-over from other donors' samples. The CDR3 runs from the conserved cysteine through the conserved F or W. Each record gives: clone size, CDR3 length, V gene, J gene, CDR3 protein. The size of a clone is reported for some rows only, either as once, few or many, or as a class for expanded clones.

>.|15|TRBV9|TRBJ2-4
CASSPRQDAKNIQYF
>.|12|TRBV6-2/TRBV6-3|TRBJ2-1
CASSLLWDEQFF
>.|15|TRBV4-3|TRBJ1-5
CTSSHFPGTDQPQHF
>.|14|TRBV12-3/TRBV12-4|TRBJ2-5
CASSPWTGQETQYF
>.|15|TRBV6-1|TRBJ2-3
CASSEVRLARDTQYF
>few|13|TRBV12-3/TRBV12-4|TRBJ1-5
CASSQGGEQPQHF
>few|14|TRBV7-9|TRBJ2-7
CASSQGGLGYEQYF
>.|15|TRBV28|TRBJ2-5
CVSTLLRGRQETQYF
>.|16|TRBV7-2|TRBJ1-2
CASSPWARSGTYGYTF
>few|14|TRBV29-1|TRBJ2-3
CSVDDRNGRDTQYF
>.|15|TRBV28|TRBJ2-5
CASSLGHSKGETQYF
>.|15|TRBV7-3|TRBJ1-1
CASRFRDDLDTEAFF
>.|15|TRBV6-1|TRBJ2-3
CASSEERGRTDTQYF
>few|14|TRBV5-5|TRBJ1-5
CASSDRTSNQPQHF
>.|17|TRBV6-6|TRBJ2-5
CASSLNWAVVEGETQYF
>few|16|TRBV6-5|TRBJ2-1
CASSYSTPGGGNEQFF
>.|13|TRBV10-2|TRBJ2-2
CASTDRGPGELFF
>many|12|TRBV7-2|TRBJ1-1
CASSSQGTEAFF
>.|15|TRBV19|TRBJ2-3
CASSILRGDTDTQYF
>few|12|TRBV14|TRBJ2-1
CASSQAVGEQFF
>few|15|TRBV4-1|TRBJ1-4
CASSYVRQGGEKLFF
>.|13|TRBV29-1|TRBJ1-2
CSVVPAAARGYTF
>many|15|TRBV7-2|TRBJ1-5
CASSWRDRPDQPQHF
>.|21|TRBV2|TRBJ1-6
CASSEFGTVPDFSSYNSPLHF
>few|15|TRBV7-9|TRBJ1-2
CASSLEWGPNYGYTF
>few|18|TRBV24-1|TRBJ2-1
CATSDPGQGALGGNEQFF
>.|16|TRBV27|TRBJ1-2
CASSSGGGGWIDGYTF
>many|14|TRBV13|TRBJ1-1
CASSLAQGGTEAFF
>few|13|TRBV27|TRBJ2-7
CATRRGTGYEQYF
>.|15|TRBV14|TRBJ1-2
CASSQDRGGNHGYTF
>many|15|TRBV5-1|TRBJ2-7
CASSSGTGGLYEQYF
>.|17|TRBV7-6|TRBJ1-4
CASSPRQSPVENEKLFF
>many|16|TRBV7-2|TRBJ2-3
CASSQYGLAGIDTQYF
>many|15|TRBV7-2|TRBJ2-5
CASSSTSGAQETQYF
>few|15|TRBV25-1|TRBJ1-5
CASSDPRQAGQPQHF
>.|14|TRBV6-1|TRBJ2-7
CASSIKDGSYEQYF
>few|12|TRBV7-2|TRBJ2-1
CASSLMSGEQFF
>few|15|TRBV5-5|TRBJ1-5
CASSLWYQGDQPQHF
>.|18|TRBV4-2|TRBJ2-2
CASSHRTSGGAITGELFF
>.|14|TRBV6-6|TRBJ1-2
CASSYFLQLDGYTF
>few|15|TRBV7-2|TRBJ1-5
CASSFGTGFDQPQHF